This T cell receptor beta chain appears in the sequencing data of a study of blood T cell repertoires in COVID-19. Across the whole study: The analysed material was cDNA or gDNA that came from T cells, B-cell-depleted T cells, or PBMCs.

Assay: immunoSEQ multiplex PCR; the TCRdb copy retains only in-frame clones and omits some. The sample consists of about 110,000 clones, roughly four fifths of them appearing once. V gave up 5 bases and J gave up 4 bases, with 10 bases separating them. Germline CDR1 SEHNR, CDR2 FQNEAQ (reference sequence). This CDR3 contains 13 residues. Material: peripheral blood. The origin of this receptor is a man aged 65 to 85 with acute or convalescent COVID-19. The rearrangement joins TRBV7-9 to TRBJ2-3; no reliable D call. The CDR3 reads CASSRYLPDTQYF. CDR3 coding DNA: TGTGCCAGCAGCCGGTATTTACCAGATACGCAGTATTTT.